Following are 14 T cell receptor beta chains from one sample sequenced in a study of blood T cells in healthy people across ages. Through a sample-barcoded 5' primer and a J-beta primer mix, a second PCR was run for roughly 6 to 11 cycles. TCRdb re-derived calls from the 5' RACE reads in MiXCR, one entry per CDR3 protein. The sample has around 1,000,000 distinct CDR3 sequences, 30% to 40% seen once. Sequenced input: blood. The receptors stem from a man younger than 35 in good health.

A few counts support this clonotype. The V and J genes are TRBV29-1 and TRBJ1-1; D gene ambiguous. Trimming pared 3 bases from V and 0 bases from J, leaving 14 bases between. From germline, CDR1 is SQVTM and CDR2 ANQGSEA. This CDR3 has 15 residues. The CDR3 region is CSVDAAGTVNTEAFF. For the CDR3, the DNA is TGCAGCGTTGACGCTGCAGGTACCGTGAACACTGAAGCTTTCTTT.

In its sample, this clonotype was seen a few times. This rearrangement joins TRBV20-1 to TRBJ2-7; TRBD2 is a possible D gene (5 bases). Trimming stripped 3 bases from V and 0 bases from J, with 12 bases between. Germline V CDR1 and CDR2: DFQATT, SNEGSKA (reference sequence). The CDR3 contains 14 residues. CDR3 in amino acids: CSASSYGLSYEQYF. CDR3 sequence (DNA): TGCAGTGCTAGCTCCTACGGACTCTCCTACGAGCAGTACTTC.

This clonotype showed up just a few times. V usage is TRBV4-1 and J usage is TRBJ2-1; 8 bases line up with TRBD2. Germline V gene lookup returns CDR1 MGHRA and CDR2 YSYEKL. V lost 3 bases to trimming and J lost 8 bases; unmatched junction nucleotides: 21. This CDR3 contains 19 residues. CDR3 coding DNA: TGCGCCAGCAGCCATCCTGTCAAGGGACCGGGACTAGTGAACTATGAGCAGTTCTTC. It encodes CASSHPVKGPGLVNYEQFF.

As regards this clonotype: The junction does not match germline at one end; this may be a read error. The chain links TRBV12-3 or TRBV12-4 to TRBJ1-1; D gene unclear. This CDR3 is built from 12 residues. CDR3 amino acids: CASSFENIEAFF. CDR3 coding DNA: TGTGCCAGCAGTTTTGAGAACATTGAAGCTTTCTTT.

The chain links TRBV4-2 to TRBJ2-2; D is possibly TRBD2 (6 bases). CDR1 is LGHNA and CDR2 is YNFKEQ in the germline V gene. The length of the CDR3 is 19 residues. Trimming stripped 0 bases from V and 1 base from J, with 18 bases between. CDR3 region: CASSQDVLLGRGNTGELFF. CDR3 sequence (DNA): TGTGCCAGCAGCCAAGATGTGTTATTGGGGCGGGGGAACACCGGGGAGCTGTTTTTT.

This clonotype was counted between two and nine times. This rearrangement joins TRBV4-1 to TRBJ1-6; the match to TRBD1 covers 7 bases. Germline CDR1 reads MGHRA; CDR2 reads YSYEKL. CDR3 length: 16 amino acids. V was pared by 0 bases and J by 7 bases, with 6 bases of the junction left unmatched. CDR3 in amino acids: CASSQEGRGTNSPLHF. Written as DNA, the CDR3 is TGCGCCAGCAGCCAAGAAGGCAGGGGGACGAATTCACCCCTCCACTTT.

The chain links TRBV5-1 to TRBJ1-2; D possibly corresponds to TRBD1 (5 bases). This CDR3 is 16 amino acids long. The germline gives CDR1 SGHRS, CDR2 YFSETQ. Deletions cut 0 bases from V and 6 bases from J, with 18 bases between. The CDR3 protein is CASSLEFRGTDDGYTF. In DNA form, the CDR3 reads TGCGCCAGCAGCTTGGAATTTCGCGGGACGGATGATGGCTACACCTTC.

The chain is built from TRBV20-1 and TRBJ2-7, with a weak D call TRBD2 (6 bases). The assigned J gene may be wrong: the sequence end matches TRBJ2-5 better. This CDR3 has 13 amino acids. Per the germline V gene, CDR1 is DFQATT and CDR2 is SNEGSKA (reference sequence). The chain's CDR3 is CSAGGSEGETQYF. As DNA, the CDR3 is TGCAGTGCTGGAGGGTCTGAAGGAGAGACCCAGTACTTC.

CDR3 coding DNA: TGTGCCAGCAGCTTAATAGCGGGGAGCACCGGGGAGCTGTTTTTT. Its protein is CASSLIAGSTGELFF. The V gene is TRBV7-8, the J gene TRBJ2-2; 8 bases are shared with TRBD2. Per germline, CDR1 SGHVS and CDR2 FQNEAQ. This CDR3 has 15 amino acids. J gave up 4 bases and V 2 bases, and 3 bases lay outside the gene matches.

The chain links TRBV11-2 to TRBJ2-7, with D uncertain. Germline values: CDR1 SGHAT, CDR2 FQNNGV. V was clipped by 5 bases and J by 1 base, with 15 bases between them. The CDR3 contains 15 residues. CDR3 sequence reads: CASSQVLRRSYEQYF. DNA for the CDR3: TGTGCCAGCAGCCAAGTTCTCCGCAGGTCCTACGAGCAGTACTTC.

As concerns this clonotype: One end of the junction does not line up with germline, which may come from a read error. The chain is built from TRBV6-1 and TRBJ1-4; TRBD1 aligns across 7 bases. There are 15 residues in the CDR3. Germline V gene sequence: CDR1 MNHNS, CDR2 SASEGT. Here the CDR3 DNA reads TGTGCCTGCAGTGGGGTGGGGACAGCTAATGAAAAACTGTTTTTT. It translates to CACSGVGTANEKLFF.

V usage is TRBV6-2 or TRBV6-3 and J usage is TRBJ2-3; D not resolved. CDR1 MNHEY and CDR2 SVGEGT come from the germline V gene. The CDR3 is 16 residues long. Trimming removed 2 bases from V and 3 bases from J, with 15 bases in between. The CDR3 is CASSYPRGGVTDTQYF. CDR3 sequence (DNA): TGTGCCAGCAGTTACCCAAGAGGTGGGGTGACAGATACGCAGTATTTT.

This clonotype was recorded a few times. CDR3 bases: TGCAGTGCTAGACGGACTCCTGCAACTAATGAAAAACTGTTTTTT. Translated: CSARRTPATNEKLFF. The J gene is TRBJ1-4, the V gene TRBV20-1; D call uncertain. The CDR3 length is 15 residues. Looked up from germline, CDR1 is DFQATT and CDR2 is SNEGSKA (reference sequence). V was clipped by 2 bases and J by 0 bases, with 10 bases between them.

The chain recombines TRBV27 with TRBJ1-1; 9 nucleotides line up with TRBD1. The CDR3 runs to 16 residues. V was pared by 4 bases and J by 3 bases, with 9 bases of the junction left unmatched. The germline V gene has CDR1 MNHEY and CDR2 SMNVEV (reference sequence). The CDR3 reads CASSYNRGPVDTEAFF. CDR3 DNA: TGTGCCAGCAGTTACAACAGGGGGCCCGTGGACACTGAAGCTTTCTTT.